These T cell receptor beta chains were read from a single sample in a study of T-cell memory formation after mild COVID-19. MiXCR, run by TCRdb on the 5' RACE reads, gives a single entry per CDR3 protein. The data show some 31,000 distinct CDR3 sequences, 9% to 15% seen once. Specimen: PBMCs or a T cell subset sorted from them (not recorded which). Receptors were obtained from an adult woman who had mild COVID-19 (a few samples of this study predate the infection). Cell type and time point are not known. Each CDR3 is given without its conserved first and last residue.

V gene	J gene	CDR3 length	CDR3 protein
TRBV4-1	TRBJ2-5	13	ASSQDGGVQETQY
TRBV3-1	TRBJ2-1	10	ASSQGGGQQF
TRBV6-5	TRBJ2-1	16	ASRPRTSGGYSYNEQF
TRBV19	TRBJ2-7	12	ASSILAQSYEQY
TRBV3-1	TRBJ2-6	16	ASSPFGRGRTGANVLT
TRBV11-2	TRBJ1-6	14	ASSSVRDRVDSPLH
TRBV15	TRBJ2-1	15	ATSTGGGTSGSLEQF
TRBV5-4	TRBJ1-4	13	ASSLNPGPSEKLF
TRBV6-5	TRBJ2-7	12	ASSSGTPTGEQY
TRBV7-6	TRBJ2-7	14	ASSLAQGVRTYEQY
TRBV3-1	TRBJ2-3	11	ASSHGSTDTQY
TRBV30	TRBJ2-1	13	AWSTGLAGLNEQF
TRBV7-2	TRBJ2-3	13	ASSPRLAGTDTQY
TRBV9	TRBJ2-5	14	ASSVASGGAGETQY
TRBV11-1	TRBJ1-2	15	ASSLRTGTKYLYGYT
TRBV14	TRBJ1-4	14	ASSQGVTAATKKLF
TRBV3-1	TRBJ1-3	14	ASSHESGTLGNTIY
TRBV7-9	TRBJ2-7	11	ASSFSTDYEQY
TRBV20-1	TRBJ2-1	18	SARDWRKPTSGKSYNEQF
TRBV18	TRBJ2-1	10	ASSTPHNEQF
TRBV5-1	TRBJ1-2	12	ASSFSTGDNGYT
TRBV5-1	TRBJ2-2	16	ASSLLNVETVRAGELF
TRBV14	TRBJ1-2	10	ASSPWGGGYT
TRBV7-2	TRBJ2-7	13	ASRSDATHYVEQY